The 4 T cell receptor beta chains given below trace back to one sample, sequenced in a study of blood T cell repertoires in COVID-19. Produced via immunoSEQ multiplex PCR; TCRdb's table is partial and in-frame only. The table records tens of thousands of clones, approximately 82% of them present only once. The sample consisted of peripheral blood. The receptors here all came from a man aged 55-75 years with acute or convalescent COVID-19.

The CDR3 DNA is TGTGCCAGCAGCGGCTTAGGGGGAATGAACACTGAAGCTTTCTTT. Amino acid sequence: CASSGLGGMNTEAFF. V usage is TRBV9 and J usage is TRBJ1-1, with a tentative D call TRBD1 (6 bases). V dropped 3 bases and J dropped 0 bases, with 12 bases sitting between them. Looked up from germline, CDR1 is SGDLS and CDR2 is YYNGEE. The CDR3 contains 15 residues.

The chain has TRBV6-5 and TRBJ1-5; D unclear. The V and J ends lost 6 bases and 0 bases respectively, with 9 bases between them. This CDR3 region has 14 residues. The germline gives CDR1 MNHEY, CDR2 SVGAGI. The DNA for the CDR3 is TGTGCCAGCAGCCGCCTCTATAGCAATCAGCCCCAGCATTTT. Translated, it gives CASSRLYSNQPQHF.

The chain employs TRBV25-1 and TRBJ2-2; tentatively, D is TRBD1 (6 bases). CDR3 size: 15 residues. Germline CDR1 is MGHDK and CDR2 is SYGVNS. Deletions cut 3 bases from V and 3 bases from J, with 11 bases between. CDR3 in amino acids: CASSEGRGYTGELFF. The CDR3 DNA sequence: TGTGCCAGCAGTGAGGGCAGGGGTTACACCGGGGAGCTGTTTTTT.

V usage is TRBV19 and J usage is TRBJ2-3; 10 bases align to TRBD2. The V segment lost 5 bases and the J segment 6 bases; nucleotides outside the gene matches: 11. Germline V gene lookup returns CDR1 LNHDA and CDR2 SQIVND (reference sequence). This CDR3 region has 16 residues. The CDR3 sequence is CASSPSGGALGDTQYF. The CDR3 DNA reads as TGTGCCAGTAGTCCAAGCGGGGGGGCTTTGGGGGATACGCAGTATTTT.